Presented here are 29 T cell receptor beta chains from one specimen sequenced in a study of T-cell memory formation after mild COVID-19. TCRdb used MiXCR to reprocess the 5' RACE reads, holding one entry per CDR3 protein. The sample has some 260,000 distinct CDR3 sequences; about 15% are singletons. The sequencing input was PBMCs or a T cell subset sorted from them (not recorded which). The receptors shown here come from a man between 18 and 29 years old who had mild COVID-19 (a few samples of this study predate the infection). Cell type and time point are not known.

This clonotype was counted a few times. The chain joins TRBV29-1 to TRBJ1-2; TRBD1 agrees at 12 bases. CDR3 length: 14 residues. Germline CDR1 and CDR2: SQVTM and ANQGSEA. V was pared by 5 bases and J by 4 bases, with 5 bases of the junction left unmatched. CDR3 in amino acids: CSVSRDRGLYGYTF. The CDR3 DNA is TGCAGCGTTAGTAGGGACAGGGGGCTCTATGGCTACACCTTC.

The genes are TRBV18 and TRBJ2-1, with a possible D match to TRBD2 (6 bases). Germline loops: CDR1 KGHSH, CDR2 LQKENI. The CDR3 has 14 residues. V was trimmed by 0 bases and J by 6 bases, leaving 9 bases between them. CDR3 residues: CASSPPEGGNEQFF. CDR3 sequence (DNA): TGTGCCAGCTCACCACCGGAGGGCGGCAATGAGCAGTTCTTC.

CDR3 nucleotides: TGTGCCAGCAGTTACTCCTCCCTCACGTATGGCTACACCTTC. This translates into CASSYSSLTYGYTF. The V call is TRBV6-5, the J call TRBJ1-2; no definite D call. Germline values: CDR1 MNHEY, CDR2 SVGAGI. The length of the CDR3 is 14 residues. The V and J ends lost 0 bases and 5 bases respectively, with 10 bases between them.

This clonotype was detected ten times or more. A read error may produce the germline difference seen at one junction end. The CDR3 coding sequence is TGTGCCAGCAGTCCCCAGGGGCGGGAACTGTTTTTT. Translating gives CASSPQGRELFF. The chain uses TRBV12-3 or TRBV12-4 and TRBJ2-2, with D perhaps TRBD1 or TRBD2 (6 bases each). CDR3 length: 12 residues.

This clonotype occurred a few times. The chain carries TRBV9 and TRBJ2-3, with 9 bases aligning to TRBD2. The V and J ends lost 4 bases and 7 bases, in that order; junction bases with no gene match: 10. The CDR3 loop spans 15 amino acids. Looked up from germline, CDR1 is SGDLS and CDR2 is YYNGEE. CDR3 sequence: CASSQARGGLNTQYF. CDR3 DNA: TGTGCCAGCAGCCAGGCGCGGGGGGGCCTGAATACGCAGTATTTT. Supplemented by reference TRBV9 and TRBJ2-3, the full variable domain reads DSGVTQTPKHLITATGQRVTLRCSPRSGDLSVYWYQQSLDQGLQFLIQYYNGEERAKGNILERFSAQQFPDLHSELNLSSLELGDSALYFCASSQARGGLNTQYFGPGTRLTVL.

V is TRBV29-1 and J is TRBJ1-2; D remains ambiguous. Germline V gene sequence: CDR1 SQVTM, CDR2 ANQGSEA. Deletions cut 4 bases from V and 4 bases from J, with 13 bases between. The CDR3 loop spans 13 amino acids. Here the CDR3 reads CSVGGGVGYGYTF. CDR3 nucleotide sequence: TGCAGCGTTGGAGGCGGGGTTGGCTATGGCTACACCTTC.

This clonotype was seen ten or more times. This rearrangement joins TRBV11-2 to TRBJ1-6; D remains ambiguous. Between the trimmed V and J ends, which lost 0 bases and 10 bases, there was a span of 7 bases. This CDR3 has 13 residues. The germline V gene encodes CDR1 SGHAT and CDR2 FQNNGV. The CDR3: CASSLDYSSPLHF. For the CDR3, the DNA is TGTGCCAGCAGCTTAGACTACAGCTCACCCCTCCACTTT.

This clonotype was counted only a few times. The rearrangement uses TRBV4-1 and TRBJ2-1; a weak D match, TRBD2 (6 bases). The germline CDR1 and CDR2 sequences are MGHRA and YSYEKL. Trimming took off 4 bases at V and 8 bases at J, with 21 bases between the two ends. There are 16 residues in the CDR3. The CDR3 is CASSLRRAGPRDEQFF. The CDR3 coding sequence is TGCGCCAGCAGCCTACGGCGGGCGGGGCCGAGGGATGAGCAGTTCTTC.

The chain recombines TRBV7-2 with TRBJ2-3; 8 positions match TRBD2. Losses at the gene ends were 1 base for V and 6 bases for J; bases not matched to a gene: 6. CDR1 SGHTA and CDR2 FQGNSA come from the germline V gene. The CDR3 totals 15 residues. CDR3 nucleotide sequence: TGTGCCAGCAGCTTAGATTCGGGGGGGCCCGATACGCAGTATTTT. It is translated as CASSLDSGGPDTQYF.

This clonotype turned up a few times. This rearrangement joins TRBV12-3 or TRBV12-4 to TRBJ2-1; 8 bases line up with TRBD1. Trimming at V came to 5 bases and at J to 14 bases, leaving 8 bases not matched to a gene. The CDR3 length is 12 residues. The CDR3 DNA reads as TGTGCCAGCAGTCTCCAAGCAGGGGGCAAGTTCTTC. Protein: CASSLQAGGKFF.

This clonotype was recorded a few times. The chain combines TRBV27 with TRBJ1-1; TRBD1 matches at 7 bases. The CDR3 totals 14 residues. The V segment lost 2 bases and the J segment 5 bases; nucleotides outside the gene matches: 5. Germline lookup yields CDR1 MNHEY and CDR2 SMNVEV (reference sequence). The DNA of the CDR3 is TGTGCCAGCAGTTTAACGGCAGGGGGAACTGAAGCTTTCTTT. Translated: CASSLTAGGTEAFF.

This clonotype was recorded a few times. J is TRBJ2-3 and V is TRBV5-1; 8 nucleotides match TRBD2. The CDR3 has 16 amino acids. V lost 4 bases and J lost 5; bases outside the gene matches: 12. Germline CDR1 and CDR2: SGHRS and YFSETQ. The CDR3 nucleotides read TGCGCCAGCAGCCTGGCCGGGTTTACTAGCGGAGATACGCAGTATTTT. Translating gives CASSLAGFTSGDTQYF. Filled out from reference TRBV5-1 and TRBJ2-3, the complete variable domain reads KAGVTQTPRYLIKTRGQQVTLSCSPISGHRSVSWYQQTPGQGLQFLFEYFSETQRNKGNFPGRFSGRQFSNSRSEMNVSTLELGDSALYLCASSLAGFTSGDTQYFGPGTRLTVL.

V usage is TRBV20-1 and J usage is TRBJ2-3; no firm D call. Germline V gene sequence: CDR1 DFQATT, CDR2 SNEGSKA (reference sequence). This CDR3 region has 16 residues. The V end was cut by 3 bases, the J end by 3 bases, with 19 bases between. The CDR3, as DNA: TGCAGTGCTAGCTCCTATCCTGTCCGATGGACAGATACGCAGTATTTT. It encodes CSASSYPVRWTDTQYF.

This clonotype was detected a few times. The V and J genes are TRBV10-3 and TRBJ1-1, with 9 positions matching TRBD1. The CDR3 covers 14 residues. Trimming removed 7 bases from V and 5 bases from J; junction bases left unmatched: 8. The germline V gene encodes CDR1 ENHRY and CDR2 SYGVKD. The CDR3 loop is CAIKVGQGRTEAFF. DNA of the CDR3: TGTGCCATCAAGGTCGGACAGGGGAGGACTGAAGCTTTCTTT.

Only a few counts were recorded for this clonotype. This chain uses TRBV5-1 with TRBJ2-3; D gene uncertain. There are 15 residues in the CDR3. The V and J ends lost 0 bases and 2 bases respectively, with 10 bases between them. Per germline, CDR1 SGHRS and CDR2 YFSETQ. This chain's CDR3 is CASSLADTNTDTQYF. CDR3 sequence (DNA): TGCGCCAGCAGCTTGGCAGATACCAACACAGATACGCAGTATTTT.

This chain joins TRBV9 and TRBJ2-1; either TRBD1 or TRBD2 may supply D (5 bases each). V lost 4 bases to trimming and J lost 4 bases, with 15 bases between them. CDR1 and CDR2 from the germline V gene are SGDLS and YYNGEE. The CDR3 spans 15 residues. The CDR3 sequence is CASSPTDGAYNEQFF. CDR3 in DNA: TGTGCCAGCAGCCCAACTGACGGGGCTTACAATGAGCAGTTCTTC. Looking up the rest from reference TRBV9 and TRBJ2-1 gives the full variable domain: DSGVTQTPKHLITATGQRVTLRCSPRSGDLSVYWYQQSLDQGLQFLIQYYNGEERAKGNILERFSAQQFPDLHSELNLSSLELGDSALYFCASSPTDGAYNEQFFGPGTRLTVL.

This chain connects TRBV5-5 to TRBJ2-5; TRBD1 aligns across 7 bases. This CDR3 contains 13 residues. After removal of 4 bases from V and 2 bases from J, the junction contained 2 bases not matched to a gene. Germline CDR1 and CDR2: SGHKS and YYEKEE (reference sequence). The CDR3, as DNA: TGTGCCAGCAGCACGACAGGGCAAGAGACCCAGTACTTC. Protein sequence: CASSTTGQETQYF.

This clonotype was observed a few times. The chain has TRBV7-2 and TRBJ2-5, with TRBD2 identical over 9 bases. The CDR3 totals 18 residues. The V gene end was trimmed by 5 bases and the J gene end by 2 bases; junction bases not matched to a gene: 15. Germline lookup yields CDR1 SGHTA and CDR2 FQGNSA. The CDR3 loop reads CASSPLGLAVIPQETQYF. The CDR3, as DNA: TGTGCCAGCAGCCCGTTGGGACTAGCCGTGATTCCGCAAGAGACCCAGTACTTC.

The chain is built from TRBV7-9 and TRBJ2-3; perhaps D is TRBD1 or TRBD2 (7 bases each). CDR3 length: 15 residues. Trimming cost V 5 bases and J 0 bases, with 12 bases left between them. CDR1 and CDR2 from the germline V gene are SEHNR and FQNEAQ (reference sequence). The CDR3, as DNA: TGTGCCAGCAGCCCAGGGGGGGTTAGCACAGATACGCAGTATTTT. Translation gives CASSPGGVSTDTQYF.

The sample holds a few counts of this clonotype. The chain couples TRBV5-1 to TRBJ1-6; 7 nucleotides align to TRBD1. There are 19 residues in the CDR3. V shed 0 bases, J shed 0 bases, and the junction held 9 bases outside the gene matches. Germline CDR1 and CDR2: SGHRS and YFSETQ. CDR3 loop: CASSLAGGRRFSYNSPLHF. The CDR3 DNA sequence: TGCGCCAGCAGCTTGGCAGGGGGACGACGCTTCTCCTATAATTCACCCCTCCACTTT.

The CDR3: CASRQLPRASGANVLTF. DNA of the CDR3: TGTGCCAGCAGACAGCTACCGAGAGCTTCTGGGGCCAACGTCCTGACTTTC. The chain carries TRBV12-3 or TRBV12-4 and TRBJ2-6, with unresolved D. This CDR3 is 17 amino acids long. V was shortened by 6 bases and J by 1 base, with 16 bases between the two germline ends.

This clonotype was detected a few times. The rearrangement uses TRBV2 and TRBJ2-2, with D tentatively TRBD1 (6 bases). CDR1 and CDR2 (germline): SNHLY, FYNNEI. Trimming cost V 11 bases and J 3 bases, with 16 bases left between them. This CDR3 has 14 residues. CDR3 nucleotide sequence: TGTGCCTCCGACCCTGGACAGTACACCGGGGAGCTGTTTTTT. Translation: CASDPGQYTGELFF. Together with reference TRBV2 and TRBJ2-2, the CDR3 gives the full variable domain: EPEVTQTPSHQVTQMGQEVILRCVPISNHLYFYWYRQILGQKVEFLVSFYNNEISEKSEIFDDQFSVERPDGSNFTLKIRSTKLEDSAMYFCASDPGQYTGELFFGEGSRLTVL.

Only a few counts were recorded for this clonotype. V is TRBV3-1 and J is TRBJ2-1, with D possibly TRBD1 on 5 matching bases. V shed 4 bases and J shed 2 bases, with 12 bases lying between them. CDR1 and CDR2 (germline): LGHDT, YNNKEL (reference sequence). CDR3 length equals 15 residues. For the CDR3, the DNA is TGTGCCAGCAGCCCAGGACACAGGCCCTACAATGAGCAGTTCTTC. This gives the protein CASSPGHRPYNEQFF.

This clonotype turned up a few times. The rearrangement links TRBV5-1 to TRBJ2-3; 9 bases line up with TRBD2. Germline assignment: CDR1 SGHRS and CDR2 YFSETQ. The J segment lost 6 bases and the V segment lost 0 bases, leaving 5 bases of the junction unmatched. The CDR3 is 15 amino acids. CDR3 nucleotides: TGCGCCAGCAGCTTGGCGGCTAGCGGGGCCGATACGCAGTATTTT. As protein: CASSLAASGADTQYF. Drawing the rest from reference TRBV5-1 and TRBJ2-3, the complete variable domain is KAGVTQTPRYLIKTRGQQVTLSCSPISGHRSVSWYQQTPGQGLQFLFEYFSETQRNKGNFPGRFSGRQFSNSRSEMNVSTLELGDSALYLCASSLAASGADTQYFGPGTRLTVL.

The chain combines TRBV6-4 with TRBJ1-5; no firm D call. The ends were cut back, 6 bases at V and 2 bases at J, with 11 bases in the middle. The CDR3 sequence is 14 residues long. Germline V gene sequence: CDR1 MRHNA, CDR2 SNTAGT. The CDR3 coding sequence is TGTGCCAGCAGCGGGGAAGCAGGCAATCAGCCCCAGCATTTT. Protein sequence: CASSGEAGNQPQHF.

This clonotype was recorded a few times. This chain uses TRBV5-1 with TRBJ2-3, with no clear D. Trimming cost V 7 bases and J 1 base, with 10 bases left between them. The CDR3 has 13 amino acids. Germline CDR1 and CDR2: SGHRS and YFSETQ. DNA of the CDR3: TGCGCCAGCTTTTTTCAGGGCACAGATACGCAGTATTTT. Its translation is CASFFQGTDTQYF.

This clonotype showed up just a few times. This rearrangement joins TRBV18 to TRBJ2-3, with unresolved D. CDR1 and CDR2 from the germline V gene are KGHSH and LQKENI. This CDR3 has 17 amino acids. V gave up 1 base and J gave up 1 base, with 15 bases separating them. CDR3 sequence: CASSPRPGTWGTDTQYF. The CDR3 DNA reads TGTGCCAGCTCACCACGGCCGGGTACATGGGGCACAGATACGCAGTATTTT.

This clonotype was counted between two and nine times. The chain recombines TRBV15 with TRBJ2-5; D remains ambiguous. V lost 3 bases to trimming and J lost 7 bases, with 9 bases between them. Per germline, CDR1 LNHNV and CDR2 YYDKDF (reference sequence). The CDR3 is 12 amino acids. CDR3: CATSRQKTTQYF. In nucleotides, the CDR3 is TGTGCCACCAGCAGGCAAAAGACGACCCAGTACTTC.

The chain employs TRBV25-1 and TRBJ2-3; 14 positions agree with TRBD2. The CDR3 runs to 13 residues. Trimming at V came to 10 bases and at J to 6 bases, leaving 3 bases not matched to a gene. The V gene's germline CDR1 is MGHDK and CDR2 SYGVNS. CDR3 amino acids: CATRLAGGDTQYF. The CDR3 DNA reads as TGTGCCACCAGACTAGCGGGGGGGGATACGCAGTATTTT.